The T cell receptor (beta chain) under discussion was sequenced for a study of a mutant IDH1 vaccine in newly diagnosed glioma. Study-wide background: Treated individuals were about 62% male and roughly 38% female, averaging about 41 years of age.

Only in-frame clones appear in the TCRdb table, and some are missing; sequencing was by immunoSEQ multiplex PCR. The sample comprises tens of thousands of clones, 75% to 85% of which are singletons, and 6.2% rests with the top ten. Time point given: week 23, last vaccination. With topical imiquimod, each dose of the vaccine consisted of 300 ug of mutant IDH1 20-mer peptide. Concerning this clone itself: What it binds is not known.

From germline, CDR1 is MNHEY and CDR2 SVGAGI. Trimming took off 5 bases at V and 8 bases at J, with 15 bases between the two ends. The CDR3 is made up of 13 amino acids. V gene TRBV6-5 combines with J gene TRBJ1-1; D might be TRBD1 (5 bases). This clonotype was sampled from a man between 35 and 55 years old with glioma. This specimen was PBMCs, taken from a glioma patient whose treatment included an IDH1 peptide vaccine. The CDR3 coding sequence is TGTGCCAGCAGTCTCTCGGGGGGATCCGAAGCTTTCTTT. This translates into CASSLSGGSEAFF.